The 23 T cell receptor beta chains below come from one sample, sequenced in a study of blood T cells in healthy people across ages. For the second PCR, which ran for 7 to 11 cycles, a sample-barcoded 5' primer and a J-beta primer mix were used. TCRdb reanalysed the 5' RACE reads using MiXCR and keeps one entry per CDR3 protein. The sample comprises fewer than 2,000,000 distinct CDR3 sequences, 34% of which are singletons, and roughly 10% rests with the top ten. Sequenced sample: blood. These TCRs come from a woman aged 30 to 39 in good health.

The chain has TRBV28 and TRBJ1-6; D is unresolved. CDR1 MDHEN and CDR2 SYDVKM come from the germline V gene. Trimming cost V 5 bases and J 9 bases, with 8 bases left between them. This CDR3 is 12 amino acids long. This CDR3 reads CASSPTLSPLHF. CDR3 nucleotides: TGTGCCAGCAGTCCGACGCTTTCACCCCTCCACTTT.

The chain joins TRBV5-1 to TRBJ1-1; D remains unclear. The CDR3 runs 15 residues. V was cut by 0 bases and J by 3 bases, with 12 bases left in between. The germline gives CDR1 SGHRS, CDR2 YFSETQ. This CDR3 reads CASSLVLSGDTEAFF. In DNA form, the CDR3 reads TGCGCCAGCAGCTTGGTCCTTAGCGGAGACACTGAAGCTTTCTTT.

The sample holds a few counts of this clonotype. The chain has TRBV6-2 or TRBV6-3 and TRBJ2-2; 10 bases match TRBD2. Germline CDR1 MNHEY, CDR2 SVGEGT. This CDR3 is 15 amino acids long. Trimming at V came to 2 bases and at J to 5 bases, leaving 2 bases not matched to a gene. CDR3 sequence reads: CASSYLAGATGELFF. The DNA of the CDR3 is TGTGCCAGCAGTTACCTAGCGGGGGCTACCGGGGAGCTGTTTTTT.

The CDR3, as DNA: TGTGCCAGCAGCTTAGTTCCAATCCAAGAGACCCAGTACTTC. Protein product: CASSLVPIQETQYF. J is TRBJ2-5 and V is TRBV7-8, with D hard to call. Germline V CDR1 and CDR2: SGHVS, FQNEAQ. Trimming took 1 base from V and 1 from J, leaving 7 bases between them. This CDR3 comprises 14 residues.

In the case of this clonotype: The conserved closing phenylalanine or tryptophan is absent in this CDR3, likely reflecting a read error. CDR3 bases: TGCAGCGTTCGACAGGGCTGGAACTATGGCTACACCTGC. This sequence encodes CSVRQGWNYGYTC. V is TRBV29-1 and J is TRBJ1-2; 7 bases line up with TRBD1. The CDR3 runs to 13 residues. Losses at the gene ends were 5 bases for V and 2 bases for J; bases not matched to a gene: 5. Germline V gene lookup returns CDR1 SQVTM and CDR2 ANQGSEA.

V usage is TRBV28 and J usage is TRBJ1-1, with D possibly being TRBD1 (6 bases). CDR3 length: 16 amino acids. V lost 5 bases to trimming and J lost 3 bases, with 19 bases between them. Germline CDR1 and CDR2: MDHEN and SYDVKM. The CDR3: CASSLTSGARDTEAFF. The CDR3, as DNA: TGTGCCAGCAGTCTCACCTCGGGGGCAAGGGACACTGAAGCTTTCTTT.

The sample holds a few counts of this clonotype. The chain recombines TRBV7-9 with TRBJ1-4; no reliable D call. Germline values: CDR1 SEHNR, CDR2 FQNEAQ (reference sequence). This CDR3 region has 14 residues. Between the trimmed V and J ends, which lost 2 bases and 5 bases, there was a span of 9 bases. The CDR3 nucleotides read TGTGCCAGCAGCTTATCTTGGGAAAATGAAAAACTGTTTTTT. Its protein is CASSLSWENEKLFF.

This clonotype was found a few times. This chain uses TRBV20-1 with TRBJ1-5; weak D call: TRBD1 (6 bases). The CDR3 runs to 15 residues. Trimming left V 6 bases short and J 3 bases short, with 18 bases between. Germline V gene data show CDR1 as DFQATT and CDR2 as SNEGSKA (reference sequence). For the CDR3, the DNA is TGCAGTGCCCCCCAGGGGAGAAGATACAATCAGCCCCAGCATTTT. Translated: CSAPQGRRYNQPQHF.

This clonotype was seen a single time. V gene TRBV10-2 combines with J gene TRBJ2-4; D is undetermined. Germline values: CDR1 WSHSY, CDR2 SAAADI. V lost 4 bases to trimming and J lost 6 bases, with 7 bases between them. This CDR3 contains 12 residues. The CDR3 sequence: CASSALGNIQYF. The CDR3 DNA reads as TGCGCCAGCAGTGCACTGGGAAACATTCAGTACTTC.

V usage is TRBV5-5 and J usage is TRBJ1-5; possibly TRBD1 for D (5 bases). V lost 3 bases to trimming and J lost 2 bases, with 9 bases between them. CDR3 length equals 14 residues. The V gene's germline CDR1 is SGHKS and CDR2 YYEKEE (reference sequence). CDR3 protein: CASSWGNGNQPQHF. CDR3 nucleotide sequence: TGTGCCAGCAGCTGGGGGAACGGCAATCAGCCCCAGCATTTT.

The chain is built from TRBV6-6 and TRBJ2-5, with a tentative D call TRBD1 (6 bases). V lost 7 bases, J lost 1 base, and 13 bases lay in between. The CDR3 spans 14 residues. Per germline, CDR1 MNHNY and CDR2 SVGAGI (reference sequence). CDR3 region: CASMGRGPQETQYF. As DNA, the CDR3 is TGTGCCAGCATGGGCAGGGGACCCCAAGAGACCCAGTACTTC.

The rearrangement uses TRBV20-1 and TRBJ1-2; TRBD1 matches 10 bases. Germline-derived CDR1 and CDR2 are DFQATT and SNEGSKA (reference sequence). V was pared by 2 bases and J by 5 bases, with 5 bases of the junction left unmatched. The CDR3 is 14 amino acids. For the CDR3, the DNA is TGCAGTGCTAGACCCCGGACAGGGGGGTATGGCTACACCTTC. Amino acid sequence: CSARPRTGGYGYTF.

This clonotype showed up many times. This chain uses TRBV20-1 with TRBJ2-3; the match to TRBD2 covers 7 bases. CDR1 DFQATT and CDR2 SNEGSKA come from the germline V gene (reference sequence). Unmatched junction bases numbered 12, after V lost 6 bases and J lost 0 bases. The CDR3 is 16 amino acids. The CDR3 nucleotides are TGCAGTGCCAGGGCGCCAGGGCGGGGGAGCACAGATACGCAGTATTTT. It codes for CSARAPGRGSTDTQYF.

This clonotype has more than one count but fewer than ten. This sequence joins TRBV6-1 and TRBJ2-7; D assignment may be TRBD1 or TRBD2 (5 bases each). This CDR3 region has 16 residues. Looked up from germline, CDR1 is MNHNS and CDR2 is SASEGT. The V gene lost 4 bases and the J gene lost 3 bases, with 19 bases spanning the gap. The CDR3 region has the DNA TGTGCCAGCAGTGGGACCCGGGGCTACCTCTACTACGAGCAGTACTTC. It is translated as CASSGTRGYLYYEQYF.

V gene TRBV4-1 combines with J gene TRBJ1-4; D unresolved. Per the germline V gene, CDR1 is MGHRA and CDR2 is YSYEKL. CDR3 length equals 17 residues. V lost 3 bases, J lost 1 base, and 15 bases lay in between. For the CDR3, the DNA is TGCGCCAGCAGCCACCCCCCGACTGGGAAAACTAATGAAAAACTGTTTTTT. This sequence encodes CASSHPPTGKTNEKLFF.

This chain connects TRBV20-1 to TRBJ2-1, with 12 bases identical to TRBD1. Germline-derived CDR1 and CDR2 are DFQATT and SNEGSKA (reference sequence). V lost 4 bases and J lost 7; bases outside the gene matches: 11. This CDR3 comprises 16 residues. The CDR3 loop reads CSATLRDRGPGNEQFF. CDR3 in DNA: TGCAGTGCTACACTACGGGACAGGGGGCCGGGAAATGAGCAGTTCTTC.

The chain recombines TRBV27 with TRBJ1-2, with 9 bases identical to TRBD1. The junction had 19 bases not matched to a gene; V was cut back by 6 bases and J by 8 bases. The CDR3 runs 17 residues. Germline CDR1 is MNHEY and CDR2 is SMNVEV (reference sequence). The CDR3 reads CASSPTGGRFKDEGYTF. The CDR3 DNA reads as TGTGCCAGCAGCCCGACAGGGGGACGTTTCAAGGACGAAGGCTACACCTTC.

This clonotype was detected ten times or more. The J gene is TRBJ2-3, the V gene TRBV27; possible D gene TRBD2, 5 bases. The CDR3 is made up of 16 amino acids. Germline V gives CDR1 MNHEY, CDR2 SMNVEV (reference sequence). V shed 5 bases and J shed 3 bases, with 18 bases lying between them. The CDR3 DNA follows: TGTGCCAGCAGTCCCGACCTTGGCGGGTTGACAGATACGCAGTATTTT. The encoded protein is CASSPDLGGLTDTQYF.

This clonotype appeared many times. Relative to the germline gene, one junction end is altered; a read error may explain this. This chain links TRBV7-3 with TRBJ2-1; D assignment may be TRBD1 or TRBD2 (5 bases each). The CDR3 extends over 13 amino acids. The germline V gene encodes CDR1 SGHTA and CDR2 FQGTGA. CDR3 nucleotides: TGCGCCAGCAGCCCGGGACGGGACAATGAGCAGTTCTTC. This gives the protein CASSPGRDNEQFF.

The CDR3 loop reads CASSLQEVSGELFF. DNA of the CDR3: TGCGCCAGCAGCCTACAAGAGGTCTCCGGGGAGCTGTTTTTT. V usage is TRBV5-1 and J usage is TRBJ2-2; D not certain. CDR3 length: 14 residues. CDR1 and CDR2 from the germline V gene are SGHRS and YFSETQ. V lost 4 bases and J lost 6, with 13 bases in between.

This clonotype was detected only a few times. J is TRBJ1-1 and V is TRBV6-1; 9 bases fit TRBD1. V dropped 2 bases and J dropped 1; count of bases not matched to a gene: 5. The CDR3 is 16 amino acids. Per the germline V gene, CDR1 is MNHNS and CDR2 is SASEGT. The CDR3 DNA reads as TGTGCCAGCAGTGAATGGGACAGGGCTGAGAACACTGAAGCTTTCTTT. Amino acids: CASSEWDRAENTEAFF.

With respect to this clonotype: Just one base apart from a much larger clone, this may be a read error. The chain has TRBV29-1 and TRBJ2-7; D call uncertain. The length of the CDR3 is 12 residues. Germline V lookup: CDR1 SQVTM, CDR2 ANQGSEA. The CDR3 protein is CSVALNTYGQYF. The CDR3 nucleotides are TGCAGCGTTGCTCTCAACACCTACGGGCAGTACTTC.

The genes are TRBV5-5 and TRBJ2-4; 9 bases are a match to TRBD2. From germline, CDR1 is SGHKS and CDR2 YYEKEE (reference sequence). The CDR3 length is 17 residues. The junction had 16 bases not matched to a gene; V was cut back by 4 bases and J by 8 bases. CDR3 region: CASSPGNPSGRWYIQYF. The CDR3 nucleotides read TGTGCCAGCAGCCCTGGAAACCCCAGCGGGAGGTGGTACATTCAGTACTTC.